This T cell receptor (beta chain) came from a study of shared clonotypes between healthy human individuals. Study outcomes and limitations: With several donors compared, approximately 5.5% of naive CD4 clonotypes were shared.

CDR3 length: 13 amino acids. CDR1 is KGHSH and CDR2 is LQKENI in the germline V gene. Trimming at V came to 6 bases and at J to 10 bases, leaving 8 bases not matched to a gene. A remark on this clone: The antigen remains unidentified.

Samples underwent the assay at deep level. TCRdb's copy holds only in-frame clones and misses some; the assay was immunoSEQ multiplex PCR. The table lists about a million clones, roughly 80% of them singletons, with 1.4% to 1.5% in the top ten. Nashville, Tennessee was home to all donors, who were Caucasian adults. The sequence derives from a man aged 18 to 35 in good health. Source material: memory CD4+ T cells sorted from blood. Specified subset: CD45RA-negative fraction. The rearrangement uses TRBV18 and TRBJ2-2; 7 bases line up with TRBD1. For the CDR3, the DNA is TGTGCCAGCTCTCAACAGGGGAATCAGGAGCTGTTTTTT. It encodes CASSQQGNQELFF.